A single sample is the source of the 20 T cell receptor beta chains below, sequenced in a study of blood T cell repertoires in COVID-19. The table came from immunoSEQ multiplex PCR; TCRdb's copy has only in-frame clones and leaves some out. The sample has more than 200,000 clones; approximately 88% are singletons. Sequenced sample: peripheral blood. The receptors shown here come from a human donor in a cohort sampled during active COVID-19.

The chain has TRBV28 and TRBJ1-2; perhaps TRBD1 as D (5 bases). The germline V gene has CDR1 MDHEN and CDR2 SYDVKM. V shed 8 bases and J shed 4 bases, with 14 bases lying between them. The CDR3 contains 13 residues. The CDR3 bases are TGTGCCAGCTCCTTTGCCAGGGCCTATGGCTACACCTTC. Its translation: CASSFARAYGYTF.

The chain recombines TRBV5-1 with TRBJ1-4; TRBD1 is a possible D gene (5 bases). Trimming took off 3 bases at V and 7 bases at J, with 13 bases between the two ends. Germline loops: CDR1 SGHRS, CDR2 YFSETQ. There are 14 residues in the CDR3. This chain's CDR3 is CASSSGSRAEKLFF. In nucleotides, the CDR3 is TGCGCCAGCAGCTCAGGATCCAGGGCTGAAAAACTGTTTTTT.

This clone occurred a few times. The chain uses TRBV7-2 and TRBJ1-2, with D perhaps matching TRBD1 (6 bases). The CDR3 runs to 15 residues. Germline-derived CDR1 and CDR2 are SGHTA and FQGNSA. The V end was cut by 6 bases, the J end by 4 bases, with 18 bases between. The CDR3 DNA sequence: TGTGCCAGCAGAAGAGGGGACACCGGATTCTATGGCTACACCTTC. Translating gives CASRRGDTGFYGYTF.

This chain connects TRBV7-2 to TRBJ1-2, with a weak D call TRBD1 (5 bases). This CDR3 comprises 16 residues. The V end was cut by 2 bases, the J end by 1 base, with 14 bases between. The germline gives CDR1 SGHTA, CDR2 FQGNSA. CDR3 DNA sequence: TGTGCCAGCAGCTTATATGGAGGGGTTGATAACTATGGCTACACCTTC. Residues: CASSLYGGVDNYGYTF.

The V gene is TRBV5-6, the J gene TRBJ2-5; possibly TRBD2 for D (5 bases). With 4 bases removed from V and 5 bases from J, the gap between germline ends came to 18 bases. The CDR3 is made up of 15 amino acids. Germline CDR1 is SGHDT and CDR2 is YYEEEE. DNA for the CDR3: TGTGCCAGCAGCACCACGGCCGGGGTCTGGGAGACCCAGTACTTC. Protein sequence: CASSTTAGVWETQYF.

With respect to this clone: The sample carries other DNA sequences with the same CDR3. The V and J genes are TRBV30 and TRBJ1-1; D is unresolved. Germline V lookup: CDR1 GTSNPN, CDR2 SVGIG (reference sequence). V shed 3 bases and J shed 2 bases, with 10 bases lying between them. This CDR3 is 13 amino acids long. Here the CDR3 reads CAWSSGRNTEAFF. The CDR3 DNA sequence: TGTGCCTGGAGCTCAGGTAGAAACACTGAAGCTTTCTTT.

The chain is built from TRBV28 and TRBJ1-1; D uncertain. The CDR3 runs 13 residues. CDR1 is MDHEN and CDR2 is SYDVKM in the germline V gene. V was cut by 1 base and J by 1 base, with 4 bases left in between. The CDR3 sequence: CASSLLRNTEAFF. In nucleotides, the CDR3 is TGTGCCAGCAGTTTATTGAGGAACACTGAAGCTTTCTTT.

This clone was counted once. This sequence joins TRBV30 and TRBJ1-6; D is perhaps TRBD1 (6 bases). Trimming shortened V by 7 bases and J by 11 bases, and 18 bases separated the two germline ends. The germline CDR1 and CDR2 sequences are GTSNPN and SVGIG (reference sequence). The CDR3 has 13 amino acids. CDR3 in amino acids: CASNRAARTPLHF. CDR3 nucleotide sequence: TGTGCCTCGAACAGGGCCGCCAGGACACCCCTCCACTTT.

This clone has just a few counts. The DNA of the CDR3 is TGTGCCAGCAGCTTAGTTGTGACAGGGGGCTACGAGCAGTACTTC. Translated, it gives CASSLVVTGGYEQYF. V and J are TRBV7-9 and TRBJ2-7, with 9 bases aligning to TRBD1. V shed 1 base and J 3 bases; nucleotides not matched to a gene: 4. CDR1 is SEHNR and CDR2 is FQNEAQ in the germline V gene (reference sequence). CDR3 size: 15 residues.

The genes are TRBV5-4 and TRBJ2-7; TRBD1 might be the D (6 bases). V was pared by 1 base and J by 2 bases, with 10 bases between. The germline CDR1 and CDR2 sequences are SGHNT and YYREEE (reference sequence). The CDR3 contains 14 residues. The CDR3 reads CASSLKQGTYEQYF. The CDR3 DNA reads as TGTGCCAGCAGCTTGAAACAGGGAACCTACGAGCAGTACTTC.

The chain uses TRBV5-8 and TRBJ1-2; a weak D match, TRBD1 (5 bases). This CDR3 spans 16 amino acids. Trimming left V 5 bases short and J 5 bases short, with 22 bases between. Germline CDR1 and CDR2: SGHTS and YDEGEE. This chain's CDR3 is CASSHRAGSTAYGYTF. In DNA, the CDR3 is TGTGCCAGCAGTCACCGTGCAGGGTCTACCGCATATGGCTACACCTTC. The full variable domain, rest sourced from reference TRBV5-8 and TRBJ1-2, is EAGVTQSPTHLIKTRGQQATLRCSPISGHTSVYWYQQALGLGLQFLLWYDEGEERNRGNFPPRFSGRQFPNYSSELNVNALELEDSALYLCASSHRAGSTAYGYTFGSGTRLTVV.

J is TRBJ1-1 and V is TRBV3-1 (or the pseudogene TRBV3-2), with D possibly TRBD1 on 5 matching bases. Trimming left V 4 bases short and J 6 bases short, with 18 bases between. This CDR3 has 15 amino acids. Germline V lookup: CDR1 LGHDT, CDR2 YNNKEL (reference sequence). CDR3 amino acids: CASSLNRAGGAEAFF. CDR3 nucleotides: TGTGCCAGCAGCCTCAACCGGGCGGGAGGGGCTGAAGCTTTCTTT.

Only one count was recorded for this clone. The V call is TRBV12-3 or TRBV12-4, the J call TRBJ2-7; 7 bases map to TRBD2. With 3 bases clipped from V and 2 bases from J, the junction kept 1 base outside the gene matches. The CDR3 is 13 amino acids. The CDR3 sequence is CASSLRETYEQYF. CDR3 DNA sequence: TGTGCCAGCAGTTTGCGGGAGACCTACGAGCAGTACTTC.

The CDR3 sequence: CAWNLDRIYLGYTF. The CDR3 bases are TGTGCCTGGAACTTGGACAGGATTTACCTTGGCTACACCTTC. The J gene is TRBJ1-2, the V gene TRBV30; 7 bases map to TRBD1. This CDR3 is 14 amino acids long. Losses at the gene ends were 4 bases for V and 7 bases for J; bases not matched to a gene: 12. The V gene's germline CDR1 is GTSNPN and CDR2 SVGIG (reference sequence). The whole variable domain, filled in from reference TRBV30 and TRBJ1-2, reads SQTIHQWPATLVQPVGSPLSLECTVEGTSNPNLYWYRQAAGRGLQLLFYSVGIGQISSEVPQNLSASRPQDRQFILSSKKLLLSDSGFYLCAWNLDRIYLGYTFGSGTRLTVV.

The chain carries TRBV28 and TRBJ2-1, with 7 positions matching TRBD2. This CDR3 region has 20 residues. After removal of 7 bases from V and 0 bases from J, the junction contained 21 bases not matched to a gene. Germline lookup yields CDR1 MDHEN and CDR2 SYDVKM. CDR3 sequence reads: CASIELGEGLGGSSYNEQFF. DNA for the CDR3: TGTGCCAGCATTGAGTTAGGGGAGGGCCTAGGAGGGAGCTCCTACAATGAGCAGTTCTTC. The full variable domain, rest sourced from reference TRBV28 and TRBJ2-1, is DVKVTQSSRYLVKRTGEKVFLECVQDMDHENMFWYRQDPGLGLRLIYFSYDVKMKEKGDIPEGYSVSREKKERFSLILESASTNQTSMYLCASIELGEGLGGSSYNEQFFGPGTRLTVL.

The V and J genes are TRBV9 and TRBJ2-1, with D perhaps matching TRBD2 (5 bases). Per the germline V gene, CDR1 is SGDLS and CDR2 is YYNGEE. The CDR3 sequence is 13 residues long. V lost 4 bases, J lost 6 bases, and 11 bases lay in between. CDR3 bases: TGTGCCAGCAGCATCCTAGCCTCCAATGAGCAGTTCTTC. This gives the protein CASSILASNEQFF.

This chain joins TRBV12-3 or TRBV12-4 and TRBJ2-5; 9 positions match TRBD1. The CDR3 consists of 13 residues. The trim removed 3 bases at V and 6 bases at J, leaving 2 bases unmatched. The CDR3 spells CASSFDRGKTQYF. In DNA form, the CDR3 reads TGTGCCAGCAGTTTCGACAGGGGGAAGACCCAGTACTTC.

V and J are TRBV19 and TRBJ1-5; perhaps TRBD1 as D (5 bases). The CDR3 is made up of 18 amino acids. Trimming removed 3 bases from V and 5 bases from J, with 23 bases in between. Per the germline V gene, CDR1 is LNHDA and CDR2 is SQIVND (reference sequence). CDR3 in DNA: TGTGCCAGTAGTATGTATGGGCAGGGAGGATGGGGTCATCAGCCCCAGCATTTT. Residues: CASSMYGQGGWGHQPQHF. Using reference TRBV19 and TRBJ1-5 for the parts outside the CDR3, the full variable domain is DGGITQSPKYLFRKEGQNVTLSCEQNLNHDAMYWYRQDPGQGLRLIYYSQIVNDFQKGDIAEGYSVSREKKESFPLTVTSAQKNPTAFYLCASSMYGQGGWGHQPQHFGDGTRLSIL.

The CDR3 region is CSAEAPGGIKNIQYF. The DNA for the CDR3 is TGCAGCGCAGAGGCCCCAGGGGGTATCAAAAACATTCAGTACTTC. V usage is TRBV29-1 and J usage is TRBJ2-4, with TRBD1 identical over 7 bases. Germline CDR1 and CDR2: SQVTM and ANQGSEA. There are 15 residues in the CDR3. V was pared by 7 bases and J by 3 bases, with 12 bases of the junction left unmatched.

The gene calls are TRBV5-1 and TRBJ1-1; 8 bases agree with TRBD1. Trimming at V came to 2 bases and at J to 9 bases, leaving 6 bases not matched to a gene. The CDR3 runs 13 residues. Germline V gives CDR1 SGHRS, CDR2 YFSETQ. The CDR3: CASSLQGDQKAFF. In nucleotides, the CDR3 is TGCGCCAGCAGCTTACAGGGGGATCAGAAAGCTTTCTTT.